The entry below gives a single T cell receptor beta chain sequence along with its context. The data were taken from a study of OX40 agonist ivuxolimab in advanced cancers. Measured with immunoSEQ multiplex PCR; TCRdb has only the in-frame clones, and not every one. Of about 82,000 clones listed, over 85% are singletons. Unmatched junction bases numbered 10, after V lost 5 bases and J lost 7 bases. The CDR3 spans 14 residues. In germline, CDR1 is MGHDK, CDR2 SYGVNS. V and J are TRBV25-1 and TRBJ2-5; 7 positions match TRBD1. The receptor was derived from an adult with an advanced solid tumor such as melanoma, head and neck, liver or kidney cancer. Sequencing was performed on CD4+ or CD8+ T cells sorted from blood, taken in a trial of the OX40 agonist ivuxolimab. The CDR3 loop reads CASSITQGRATQYF. CDR3 in DNA: TGTGCCAGCAGTATTACACAGGGGCGGGCGACCCAGTACTTC. Full variable domain (rest looked up from reference TRBV25-1 and TRBJ2-5): EADIYQTPRYLVIGTGKKITLECSQTMGHDKMYWYQQDPGMELHLIHYSYGVNSTEKGDLSSESTVSRIRTEHFPLTLESARPSHTSQYLCASSITQGRATQYFGPGTRLLVL.